This TCR beta chain was sequenced in a study of shared clonotypes between healthy human individuals. The overall study: Serving as donors were two women and three men, whose ages spanned 18 to 49.

This clone was detected only once. Its antigen is currently unknown. This CDR3 region has 14 residues. Germline lookup yields CDR1 LNHDA and CDR2 SQIVND (reference sequence). J was trimmed by 9 bases and V by 5 bases; bases with no gene match: 13. Once extracted for a subset, genomic DNA was divided evenly among several immunoSEQ plates. This table comes from immunoSEQ multiplex PCR, and its TCRdb copy is limited to in-frame clones, with some not included. The sample includes about 1.4 million clones, around 97% of them seen just once. In the CD4+ fraction, cells were divided into CD45RA+ naive and CD45RA-negative memory subsets. Study outcomes and limitations: Sampling was confined to blood; repertoires within tissues likely differ.

Sequenced: naive CD4+ T cells sorted from blood. Specified subset: CD45RA+ positively selected. The sequence was obtained from a man aged 25 to 40 in good health. The rearrangement uses TRBV19 and TRBJ2-7, with TRBD1 matching 7 bases. The CDR3 DNA reads TGTGCCAGTAGTTTTAGGACAGGCCTTGGAGGGCAGTACTTC. As protein: CASSFRTGLGGQYF.